The 10 T cell receptor beta chains listed next were all sequenced from one sample in a study of cytomegalovirus exposure and HLA in healthy donors. Primers: 60 Vbeta forward and 13 Jbeta reverse. Repertoires were generated with immunoSEQ multiplex PCR, while TCRdb's copy carries only in-frame clones and drops some. The sample has about 150,000 clones, 80% to 85% seen once. Sequencing input: PBMCs. These receptors were collected from a woman between 50 and 59 years old in good health and CMV-seropositive.

This chain connects TRBV10-3 to TRBJ1-2; no firm D call. The V and J ends lost 8 bases and 0 bases respectively, with 10 bases between them. CDR3 length: 13 amino acids. The V gene's germline CDR1 is ENHRY and CDR2 SYGVKD. CDR3 loop: CAIGREANYGYTF. For the CDR3, the DNA is TGTGCCATCGGTCGGGAAGCTAACTATGGCTACACCTTC.

CDR3 residues: CASSLRGLQNSPLHF. CDR3 in DNA: TGTGCCAGCAGCTTACGCGGGTTGCAGAATTCACCCCTCCACTTT. This chain connects TRBV7-9 to TRBJ1-6, with D uncertain. Deletions cut 2 bases from V and 7 bases from J, with 12 bases between. CDR3 length: 15 residues. Germline CDR1 and CDR2: SEHNR and FQNEAQ (reference sequence).

The rearrangement uses TRBV5-1 and TRBJ2-3, with TRBD1 identical over 9 bases. There are 16 residues in the CDR3. Trimming at V came to 2 bases and at J to 3 bases, leaving 7 bases not matched to a gene. Germline assignment: CDR1 SGHRS and CDR2 YFSETQ. This chain's CDR3 is CASSLTGTGLTDTQYF. For the CDR3, the DNA is TGCGCCAGCAGCTTAACCGGGACAGGGCTAACAGATACGCAGTATTTT.

This chain links TRBV5-1 with TRBJ2-3; TRBD2 matches at 9 bases. V was pared by 0 bases and J by 5 bases, with 10 bases of the junction left unmatched. CDR1 and CDR2 from the germline V gene are SGHRS and YFSETQ. CDR3 length equals 17 residues. As DNA, the CDR3 is TGCGCCAGCAGCTTGGGTTTAGCGGGAGTTCTCGGAGATACGCAGTATTTT. It codes for CASSLGLAGVLGDTQYF.

This sequence joins TRBV11-2 and TRBJ1-2; tentatively, D is TRBD1 (5 bases). The CDR3 runs to 13 residues. Germline V gives CDR1 SGHAT, CDR2 FQNNGV. Trimming shortened V by 3 bases and J by 6 bases, and 11 bases separated the two germline ends. The CDR3 is CASSFDRGNGYTF. Written as DNA, the CDR3 is TGTGCCAGCAGCTTCGACAGAGGCAATGGCTACACCTTC.

V usage is TRBV19 and J usage is TRBJ1-2, with 8 bases that match TRBD1. V shed 3 bases, J shed 4 bases, and the junction held 10 bases outside the gene matches. CDR1 LNHDA and CDR2 SQIVND come from the germline V gene (reference sequence). The CDR3 spans 16 residues. For the CDR3, the DNA is TGTGCCAGTAGTATGAACAGGGGGGTGGATCGCTATGGCTACACCTTC. Protein sequence: CASSMNRGVDRYGYTF.

The chain couples TRBV9 to TRBJ1-2; D ambiguous. The length of the CDR3 is 14 residues. Per germline, CDR1 SGDLS and CDR2 YYNGEE. V was shortened by 0 bases and J by 4 bases, with 10 bases between the two germline ends. In nucleotides, the CDR3 is TGTGCCAGCAGCGTAGTCGGGGAGTCCTATGGCTACACCTTC. This gives the protein CASSVVGESYGYTF. Full variable domain (rest looked up from reference TRBV9 and TRBJ1-2): DSGVTQTPKHLITATGQRVTLRCSPRSGDLSVYWYQQSLDQGLQFLIQYYNGEERAKGNILERFSAQQFPDLHSELNLSSLELGDSALYFCASSVVGESYGYTFGSGTRLTVV.

V gene TRBV7-2 combines with J gene TRBJ1-3; D gene unclear. V was pared by 1 base and J by 7 bases, with 8 bases between. The germline V gene encodes CDR1 SGHTA and CDR2 FQGNSA. CDR3 length: 13 amino acids. CDR3 amino acids: CASSLVSGNTIYF. The CDR3 DNA follows: TGTGCCAGCAGCTTAGTTTCGGGGAACACCATATATTTT.

V and J are TRBV5-1 and TRBJ2-7, with a tentative D call TRBD1 (5 bases). Germline V gives CDR1 SGHRS, CDR2 YFSETQ. The CDR3 contains 14 residues. Between the trimmed V and J ends, which lost 0 bases and 7 bases, there was a span of 14 bases. This CDR3 is CASSLDPGPGEQYF. DNA for the CDR3: TGCGCCAGCAGCTTGGATCCGGGTCCAGGGGAGCAGTACTTC.

The rearrangement joins TRBV5-1 to TRBJ2-7; D might be TRBD2 (6 bases). CDR1 and CDR2 from the germline V gene are SGHRS and YFSETQ. Between the trimmed V and J ends, which lost 4 bases and 1 base, there was a span of 9 bases. The CDR3 runs 13 residues. CDR3 loop: CASSAGSSYEQYF. The DNA for the CDR3 is TGCGCCAGCAGCGCCGGGAGTTCCTACGAGCAGTACTTC. Drawing the rest from reference TRBV5-1 and TRBJ2-7, the complete variable domain is KAGVTQTPRYLIKTRGQQVTLSCSPISGHRSVSWYQQTPGQGLQFLFEYFSETQRNKGNFPGRFSGRQFSNSRSEMNVSTLELGDSALYLCASSAGSSYEQYFGPGTRLTVT.